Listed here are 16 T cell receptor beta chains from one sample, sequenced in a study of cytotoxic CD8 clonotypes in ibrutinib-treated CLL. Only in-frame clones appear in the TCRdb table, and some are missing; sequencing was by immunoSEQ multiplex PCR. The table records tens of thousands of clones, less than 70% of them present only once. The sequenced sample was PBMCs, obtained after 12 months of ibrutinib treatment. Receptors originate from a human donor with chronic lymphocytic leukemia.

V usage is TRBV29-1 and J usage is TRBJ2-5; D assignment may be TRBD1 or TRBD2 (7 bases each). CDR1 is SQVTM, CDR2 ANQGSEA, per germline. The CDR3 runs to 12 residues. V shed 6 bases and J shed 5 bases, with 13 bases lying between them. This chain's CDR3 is CSVTGEGETQYF. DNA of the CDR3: TGCAGCGTCACAGGGGAGGGGGAGACCCAGTACTTC.

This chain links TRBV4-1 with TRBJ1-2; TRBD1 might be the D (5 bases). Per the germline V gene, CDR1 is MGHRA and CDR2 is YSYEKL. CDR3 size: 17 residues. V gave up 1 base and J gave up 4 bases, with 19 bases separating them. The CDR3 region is CASSQVGADSSFYGYTF. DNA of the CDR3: TGCGCCAGCAGCCAAGTTGGAGCTGACAGTTCCTTCTATGGCTACACCTTC.

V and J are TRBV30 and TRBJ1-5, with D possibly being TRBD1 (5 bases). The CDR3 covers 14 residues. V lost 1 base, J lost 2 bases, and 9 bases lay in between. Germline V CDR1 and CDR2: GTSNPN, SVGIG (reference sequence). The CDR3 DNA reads TGTGCCTGGAGTGGATTGGGGGGCAATCAGCCCCAGCATTTT. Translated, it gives CAWSGLGGNQPQHF.

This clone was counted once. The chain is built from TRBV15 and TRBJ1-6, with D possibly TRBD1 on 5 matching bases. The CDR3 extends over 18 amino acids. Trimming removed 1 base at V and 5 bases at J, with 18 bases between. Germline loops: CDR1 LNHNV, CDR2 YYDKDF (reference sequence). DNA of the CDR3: TGTGCCACCAGCAGAGTGTTGAAGGGACGGCGGAATAATTCACCCCTCCACTTT. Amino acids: CATSRVLKGRRNNSPLHF.

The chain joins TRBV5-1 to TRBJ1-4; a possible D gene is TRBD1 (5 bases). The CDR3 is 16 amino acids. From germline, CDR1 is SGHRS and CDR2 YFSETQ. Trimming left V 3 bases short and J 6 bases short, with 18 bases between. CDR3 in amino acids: CASSSSFGDSDEKLFF. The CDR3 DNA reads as TGCGCCAGCAGCTCATCGTTCGGGGACTCCGATGAAAAACTGTTTTTT.

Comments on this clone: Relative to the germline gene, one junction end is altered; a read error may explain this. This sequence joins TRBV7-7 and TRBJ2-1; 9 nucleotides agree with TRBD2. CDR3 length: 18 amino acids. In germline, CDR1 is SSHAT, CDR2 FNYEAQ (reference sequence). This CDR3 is CASSRIPLRGGAYNEQFF. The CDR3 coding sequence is TGTGCTAGCAGCAGAATCCCTTTGCGGGGGGGTGCCTACAATGAGCAGTTCTTC.

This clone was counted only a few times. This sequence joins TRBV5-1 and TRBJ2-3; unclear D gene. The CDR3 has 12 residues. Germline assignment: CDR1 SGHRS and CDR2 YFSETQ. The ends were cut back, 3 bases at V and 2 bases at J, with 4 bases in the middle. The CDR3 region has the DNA TGCGCCAGCAGCTCGTACACAGATACGCAGTATTTT. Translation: CASSSYTDTQYF.

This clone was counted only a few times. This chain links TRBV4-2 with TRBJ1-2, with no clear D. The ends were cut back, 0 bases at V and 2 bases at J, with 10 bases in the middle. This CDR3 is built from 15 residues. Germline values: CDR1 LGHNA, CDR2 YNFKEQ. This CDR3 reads CASSQDLRANYGYTF. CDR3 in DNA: TGTGCCAGCAGCCAAGACCTCAGAGCGAACTATGGCTACACCTTC.

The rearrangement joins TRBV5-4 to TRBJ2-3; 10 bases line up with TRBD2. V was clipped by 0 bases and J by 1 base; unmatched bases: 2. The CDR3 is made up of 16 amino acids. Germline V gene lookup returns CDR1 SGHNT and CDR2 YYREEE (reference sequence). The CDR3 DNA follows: TGTGCCAGCAGCTTGGAGCTAGCGGGGGGCACAGATACGCAGTATTTT. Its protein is CASSLELAGGTDTQYF. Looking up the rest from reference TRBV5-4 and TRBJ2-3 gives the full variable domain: ETGVTQSPTHLIKTRGQQVTLRCSSQSGHNTVSWYQQALGQGPQFIFQYYREEENGRGNFPPRFSGLQFPNYSSELNVNALELDDSALYLCASSLELAGGTDTQYFGPGTRLTVL.

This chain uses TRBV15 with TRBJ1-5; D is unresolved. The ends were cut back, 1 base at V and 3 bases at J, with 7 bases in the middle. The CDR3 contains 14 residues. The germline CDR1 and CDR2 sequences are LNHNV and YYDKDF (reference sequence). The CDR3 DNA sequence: TGTGCCACCAGCAGAGGTCAGGACAATCAGCCCCAGCATTTT. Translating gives CATSRGQDNQPQHF.

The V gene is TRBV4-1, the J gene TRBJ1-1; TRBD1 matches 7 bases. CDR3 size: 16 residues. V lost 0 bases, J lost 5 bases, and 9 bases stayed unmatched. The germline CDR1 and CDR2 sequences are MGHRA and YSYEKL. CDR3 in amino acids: CASSQEIWTTGTEAFF. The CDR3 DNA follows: TGCGCCAGCAGCCAAGAAATCTGGACGACAGGGACTGAAGCTTTCTTT.

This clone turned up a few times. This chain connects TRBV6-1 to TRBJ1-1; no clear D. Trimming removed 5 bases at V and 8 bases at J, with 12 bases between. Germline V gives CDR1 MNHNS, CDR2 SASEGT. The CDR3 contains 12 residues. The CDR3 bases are TGTGCCAGCAGTAACCTAATGCCCGAAGCTTTCTTT. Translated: CASSNLMPEAFF.

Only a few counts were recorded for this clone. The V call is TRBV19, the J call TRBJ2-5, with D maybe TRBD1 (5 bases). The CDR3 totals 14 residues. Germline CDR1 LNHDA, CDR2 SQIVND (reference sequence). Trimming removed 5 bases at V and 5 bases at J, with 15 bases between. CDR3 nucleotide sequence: TGTGCCAGTAGTGAGTGGGGCGGTCAGGAGACCCAGTACTTC. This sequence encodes CASSEWGGQETQYF.

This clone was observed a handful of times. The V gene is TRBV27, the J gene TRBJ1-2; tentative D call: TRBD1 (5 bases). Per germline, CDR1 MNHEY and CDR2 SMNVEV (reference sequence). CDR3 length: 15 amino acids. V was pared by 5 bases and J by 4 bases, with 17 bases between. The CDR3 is CASSTLGGVGYGYTF. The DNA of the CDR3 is TGTGCCAGCAGTACGCTCGGGGGGGTAGGCTATGGCTACACCTTC.

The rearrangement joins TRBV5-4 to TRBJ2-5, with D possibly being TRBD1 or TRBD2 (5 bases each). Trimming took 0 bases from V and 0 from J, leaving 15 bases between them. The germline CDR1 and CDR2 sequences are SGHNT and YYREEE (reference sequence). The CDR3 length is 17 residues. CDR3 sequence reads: CASSLGVARDHQETQYF. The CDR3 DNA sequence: TGTGCCAGCAGCTTGGGAGTCGCCAGGGACCACCAAGAGACCCAGTACTTC.

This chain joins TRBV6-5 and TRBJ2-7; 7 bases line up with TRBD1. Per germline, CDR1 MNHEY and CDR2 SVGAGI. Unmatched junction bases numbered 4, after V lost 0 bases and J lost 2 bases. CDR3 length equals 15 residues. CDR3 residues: CASSYSRTGAYEQYF. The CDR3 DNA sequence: TGTGCCAGCAGTTACTCTCGGACAGGTGCCTACGAGCAGTACTTC.